The present TCR beta chain was sequenced within a study of shared clonotypes between healthy human individuals. Study-level findings and limits: Sequencing of the sorted subsets was shown by rarefaction to be incomplete despite large depth.

Of note for this clone: Its antigen remains unknown.

As defined, naive CD8 cells were CD45RO-negative and positively selected for CCR7, with terminally differentiated effector memory CD45RA+ cells excluded. Each sample came from a Caucasian adult donor living in Nashville, Tennessee. Trimming removed 5 bases from V and 7 bases from J; junction bases left unmatched: 8. CDR1 and CDR2 from the germline V gene are SGHTA and FQGNSA. The CDR3 covers 14 residues. Method: immunoSEQ multiplex PCR; TCRdb's copy keeps in-frame clones and lacks some. The sample yields about 2.1 million clones, more than 85% seen once. The receptor was isolated from a man younger than 35 in good health. Some clones in this sample may be carry-over from other donors' samples. Sequencing used naive CD8+ T cells from PBMCs. J is TRBJ2-1 and V is TRBV7-2, with TRBD2 identical over 7 bases. CDR3 nucleotides: TGTGCCAGCAGCGACCGGGACTACTTAAATGAGCAGTTCTTC. Its translation is CASSDRDYLNEQFF.